This entry lists 5 T cell receptor beta chains sequenced from one sample in a study of PD-1 blockade in classical Hodgkin lymphoma. Data came from immunoSEQ multiplex PCR; TCRdb stores just in-frame clones and leaves some out. Of 12,000 or so clones detected, about 88% appear once; the ten largest clones hold more than 30%. Relapses following autologous stem cell transplantation were seen in all patients, with brentuximab vedotin exposure varying. The sample consisted of peripheral blood mononuclear cells (PBMCs), taken at baseline. The source is a human donor with classical Hodgkin lymphoma.

The V and J genes are TRBV19 and TRBJ1-1; 7 nucleotides align to TRBD1. The germline CDR1 and CDR2 sequences are LNHDA and SQIVND (reference sequence). Trimming took 5 bases from V and 4 from J; bases not matched to a gene: 7. The CDR3 has 14 amino acids. The CDR3 DNA reads as TGTGCCAGTAGTTTTCAACAGGGGAGCACTGAAGCTTTCTTT. Translation: CASSFQQGSTEAFF.

The rearrangement links TRBV29-1 to TRBJ2-3; TRBD2 matches at 8 bases. CDR3 length: 13 amino acids. V was pared by 4 bases and J by 5 bases, with 5 bases of the junction left unmatched. The germline V gene encodes CDR1 SQVTM and CDR2 ANQGSEA. The CDR3 reads CSVGAGEEDTQYF. The CDR3 nucleotides read TGCAGCGTTGGAGCGGGGGAAGAAGATACGCAGTATTTT.

The chain combines TRBV6-5 with TRBJ2-1; 9 bases are a match to TRBD2. Germline trimming cut 6 bases from V and 7 bases from J; bases unmatched to any gene: 7. Germline CDR1 reads MNHEY; CDR2 reads SVGAGI. The CDR3 extends over 14 amino acids. Written as DNA, the CDR3 is TGTGCCAGCAGGACGGGACTAGCTTGGAATGAGCAGTTCTTC. As protein: CASRTGLAWNEQFF.

The genes are TRBV2 and TRBJ1-6; D is perhaps TRBD1 (6 bases). The CDR3 has 13 amino acids. Germline-derived CDR1 and CDR2 are SNHLY and FYNNEI. Trimming stripped 6 bases from V and 15 bases from J, with 18 bases between. CDR3: CASRRGAGQVLHF. CDR3 coding DNA: TGTGCCAGCAGACGGGGGGCAGGGCAGGTCCTCCACTTT.

Comments on this clone: At one end, the junction sequence differs from germline, possibly due to a read error. The gene calls are TRBV4-2 and TRBJ2-3, with 14 bases matching TRBD2. Germline V lookup: CDR1 LGHNA, CDR2 YNFKEQ. The CDR3 is 17 amino acids. The CDR3 DNA sequence: TGTGCCAGCAGCCAAGGCCCTCACCTGACTAGCGGGGGGGGAAGGGGTTTT. As protein: CASSQGPHLTSGGGRGF.